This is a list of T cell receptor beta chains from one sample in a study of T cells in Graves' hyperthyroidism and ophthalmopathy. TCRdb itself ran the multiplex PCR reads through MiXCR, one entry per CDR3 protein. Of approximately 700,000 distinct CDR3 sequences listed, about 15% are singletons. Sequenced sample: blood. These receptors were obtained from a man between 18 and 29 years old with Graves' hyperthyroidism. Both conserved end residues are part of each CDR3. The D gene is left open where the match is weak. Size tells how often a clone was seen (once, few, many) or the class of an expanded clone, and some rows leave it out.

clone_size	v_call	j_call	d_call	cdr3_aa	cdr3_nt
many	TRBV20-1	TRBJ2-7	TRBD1	CSAHRGLDEQYF	TGCAGTGCTCACAGGGGGCTGGACGAGCAGTACTTC
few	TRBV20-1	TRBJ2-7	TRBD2	CSALKGQTSGFPYEQYF	TGCAGTGCCCTCAAGGGGCAGACTAGCGGGTTTCCCTACGAGCAGTACTTC
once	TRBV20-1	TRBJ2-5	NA	CSATQGKQETQYF	TGCAGTGCTACCCAGGGAAAACAAGAGACCCAGTACTTC
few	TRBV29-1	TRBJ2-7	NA	CSVDRVSGEQYF	TGCAGCGTTGACAGGGTTTCTGGCGAGCAGTACTTC
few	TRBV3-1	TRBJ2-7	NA	CASSLAGAMHEQYF	TGTGCCAGCAGCCTTGCGGGGGCCATGCACGAGCAGTACTTC
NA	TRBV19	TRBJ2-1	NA	CVSGMTGVEQFF	TGTGTCAGTGGTATGACGGGGGTCGAGCAGTTCTTC
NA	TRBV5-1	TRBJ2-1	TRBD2	CASSLAVASGSNEQFF	TGCGCCAGCAGCTTGGCCGTGGCTAGCGGGAGTAATGAGCAGTTCTTC
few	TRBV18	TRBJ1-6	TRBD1	CASSLQGIANNSPLHF	TGTGCCAGCTCATTACAGGGGATCGCGAATAATTCACCCCTCCACTTT
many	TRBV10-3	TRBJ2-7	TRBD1	CAISELRDRGSSYEQYF	TGTGCCATCAGTGAGTTGAGAGACAGGGGGTCATCCTACGAGCAGTACTTC
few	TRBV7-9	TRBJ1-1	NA	CASSFTGTEYGEAFF	TGTGCCAGCAGCTTCACCGGGACGGAGTATGGTGAAGCTTTCTTT
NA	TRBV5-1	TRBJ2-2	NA	CASSARTVGTGELFF	TGCGCCAGCAGCGCCCGGACAGTGGGGACCGGGGAGCTGTTTTTT
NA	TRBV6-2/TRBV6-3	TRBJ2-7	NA	CASRFDRFYEQYF	TGTGCCAGCCGATTTGACAGGTTCTACGAGCAGTACTTC
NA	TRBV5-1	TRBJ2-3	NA	CASSFQGIGTDTQYF	TGCGCCAGCAGCTTCCAGGGGATAGGCACAGATACGCAGTATTTT
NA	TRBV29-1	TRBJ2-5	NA	CSVGFSGRLETQYF	TGCAGCGTTGGTTTTTCGGGTCGTCTAGAGACCCAGTACTTC
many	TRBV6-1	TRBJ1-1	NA	CASSEAGTRMNTEAFF	TGTGCCAGCAGTGAAGCAGGGACACGGATGAACACTGAAGCTTTCTTT
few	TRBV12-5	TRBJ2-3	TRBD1	CASALTGDTQYF	TGTGCTAGTGCCCTGACAGGGGACACGCAGTATTTT
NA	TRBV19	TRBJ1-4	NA	CASSIGQGLEKLFF	TGTGCCAGTAGTATAGGGCAGGGCCTCGAAAAACTGTTTTTT
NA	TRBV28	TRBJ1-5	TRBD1	CASTPGQGHNQPQHF	TGTGCCAGCACCCCCGGACAGGGCCACAATCAGCCCCAGCATTTT
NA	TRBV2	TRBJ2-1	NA	CASSEVLGDLARNEQFF	TGTGCCAGCAGTGAAGTCTTAGGGGACCTAGCGCGCAATGAGCAGTTCTTC
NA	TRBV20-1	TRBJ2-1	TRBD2	CSAAPSGPYNEQFF	TGCAGTGCTGCCCCTAGCGGACCTTACAATGAGCAGTTCTTC
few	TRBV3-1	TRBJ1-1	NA	CASSREDGEAFF	TGTGCCAGCAGCCGAGAGGACGGTGAAGCTTTCTTT
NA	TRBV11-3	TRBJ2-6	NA	CASSIRISGANVLTF	TGTGCCAGCAGCATCCGGATCTCTGGGGCCAACGTCCTGACTTTC
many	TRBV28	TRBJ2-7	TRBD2	CASSSQGAGTGEQYF	TGTGCCAGCAGTTCTCAAGGAGCGGGGACGGGCGAGCAGTACTTC
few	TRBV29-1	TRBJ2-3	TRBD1	CSVQSTGGPKTQYF	TGCAGCGTGCAATCTACAGGGGGGCCTAAGACGCAGTATTTT
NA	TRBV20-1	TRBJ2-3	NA	CSARRRRDGGTDTQYF	TGCAGTGCTCGTCGTCGGCGGGATGGGGGGACAGATACGCAGTATTTT
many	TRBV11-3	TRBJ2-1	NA	CARKRGDELENEQFF	TGTGCCAGGAAGCGAGGGGACGAGCTGGAGAATGAGCAGTTCTTC
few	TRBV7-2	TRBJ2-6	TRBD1	CASSRTGLHGANVLTF	TGTGCCAGCAGCCGGACAGGGCTGCATGGGGCCAACGTCCTGACTTTC
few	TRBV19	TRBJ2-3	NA	CASTIGGTFTDTQYF	TGTGCCAGTACTATTGGTGGCACTTTCACAGATACGCAGTATTTT
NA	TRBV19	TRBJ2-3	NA	CASSIPYTDTQYF	TGTGCCAGTAGTATACCCTACACAGATACGCAGTATTTT
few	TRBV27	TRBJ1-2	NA	CASFGWGGAIKYYGYTF	TGTGCCAGCTTCGGTTGGGGGGGGGCGATTAAGTACTATGGCTACACCTTC
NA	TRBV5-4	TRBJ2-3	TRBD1	CASSQRTGSTDTQYF	TGTGCCAGCAGCCAACGGACAGGGAGCACAGATACGCAGTATTTT
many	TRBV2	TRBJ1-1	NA	CASSESRGTEAFF	TGTGCCAGCAGCGAAAGTAGGGGAACTGAAGCTTTCTTT
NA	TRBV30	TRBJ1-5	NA	CAWNSKGNQPQHF	TGTGCCTGGAACAGTAAAGGCAATCAGCCCCAGCATTTT
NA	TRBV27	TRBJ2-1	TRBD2	CASSFIGEGRNEQFF	TGTGCCAGCAGTTTTATCGGGGAGGGCCGGAATGAGCAGTTCTTC
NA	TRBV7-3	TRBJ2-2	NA	CASREGHSTGELFF	TGTGCCAGCAGGGAGGGCCATTCAACCGGGGAGCTGTTTTTT
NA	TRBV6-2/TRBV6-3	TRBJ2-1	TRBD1	CASSRTGLNEQFF	TGTGCCAGCAGTCGGACAGGGCTTAATGAGCAGTTCTTC
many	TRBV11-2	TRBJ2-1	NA	CASSLVGTPYNEQFF	TGTGCCAGCAGCTTAGTAGGGACACCGTACAATGAGCAGTTCTTC
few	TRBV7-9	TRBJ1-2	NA	CASSLVAYGYTF	TGTGCCAGCAGCTTAGTTGCCTATGGCTACACCTTC
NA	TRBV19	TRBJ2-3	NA	CASRRIAADTQYF	TGTGCCAGTAGGCGGATAGCAGCAGATACGCAGTATTTT
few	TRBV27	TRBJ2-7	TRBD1	CASGRNRGFDEQYF	TGTGCCAGCGGTAGGAACAGGGGGTTCGACGAGCAGTACTTC
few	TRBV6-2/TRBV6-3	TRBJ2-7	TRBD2	CASSYPPGLAVYEQYF	TGTGCCAGCAGTTACCCCCCGGGACTAGCTGTCTACGAGCAGTACTTC
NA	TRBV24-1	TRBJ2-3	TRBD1	CATSVPGTGGPDTQYF	TGTGCCACCAGTGTTCCCGGGACAGGGGGCCCGGATACGCAGTATTTT
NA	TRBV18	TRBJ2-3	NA	CASSPPESTDTQYF	TGTGCCAGCTCACCACCGGAGAGCACAGATACGCAGTATTTT
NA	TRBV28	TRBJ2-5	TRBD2	CASSFRGRALGETQYF	TGTGCCAGCAGTTTTCGCGGGAGGGCCCTCGGAGAGACCCAGTACTTC
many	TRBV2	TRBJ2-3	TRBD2	CASSAGLAGQDTQYF	TGTGCCAGCAGTGCGGGACTAGCGGGGCAAGATACGCAGTATTTT
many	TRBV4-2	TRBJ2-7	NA	CASSQRRSYEQYF	TGTGCCAGCAGCCAACGGAGGTCCTACGAGCAGTACTTC
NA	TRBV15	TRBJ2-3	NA	CATSRHRQGLDTDTQYF	TGTGCCACCAGCAGACATAGGCAAGGGCTAGACACGGATACGCAGTATTTT
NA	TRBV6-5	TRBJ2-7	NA	CASSYGPREQYF	TGTGCCAGCAGTTACGGGCCCCGGGAGCAGTACTTC
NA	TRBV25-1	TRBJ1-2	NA	CASSDPGTGNYGYTF	TGTGCCAGCAGTGACCCCGGGACGGGCAACTATGGCTACACCTTC
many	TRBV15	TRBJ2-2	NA	CATSPSGTGELFF	TGTGCCACCAGTCCCTCGGGGACCGGGGAGCTGTTTTTT
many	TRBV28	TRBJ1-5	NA	CASSLGTLYNQPQHF	TGTGCCAGCAGCCTCGGGACCCTATACAATCAGCCCCAGCATTTT
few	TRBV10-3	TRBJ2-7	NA	CAISAFRPYEQYF	TGTGCCATCAGTGCGTTCAGGCCCTACGAGCAGTACTTC
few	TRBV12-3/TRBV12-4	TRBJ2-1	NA	CASSFGQVQFF	TGTGCCAGCAGTTTCGGTCAAGTCCAGTTCTTC
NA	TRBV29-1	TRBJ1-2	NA	CSVGTSDGYTF	TGCAGCGTGGGGACATCGGACGGCTACACCTTC